Given below is one TCR beta chain in context. Its target is not known. Germline V lookup: CDR1 LNHNV, CDR2 YYDKDF (reference sequence). CDR3 size: 13 residues. The V and J ends lost 2 bases and 6 bases respectively, with 10 bases between them. The time point is: baseline, week 1 (first vaccination visit). Described treatment: pre-vaccination baseline after standard-of-care therapy. Every donor had a new WHO grade 3 or 4 astrocytoma that was IDH1-mutant, with loss of nuclear ATRX. The source of the sample is a study of a mutant IDH1 vaccine in newly diagnosed glioma. Study as a whole: Before enrollment, the patients had been treated with radiotherapy alone, temozolomide alone, or both together. Most of them had received both. Findings and caveats of the study: Top peripheral T cell clonotype shifts appeared unrelated to pseudoprogression.

Some clones are missing from TCRdb's copy, which holds only in-frame ones; the method was immunoSEQ multiplex PCR. The sample shows 30,000 to 40,000 clones, roughly 92% of them seen only once. V usage is TRBV15 and J usage is TRBJ1-2; TRBD1 is a possible D gene (6 bases). This receptor was obtained from a man aged 18 to 29 with glioma. Source: PBMCs, taken from a glioma patient treated with radiotherapy, temozolomide or both. CDR3 sequence: CATSRRGGDGYTF. The CDR3 region has the DNA TGTGCCACCAGCAGAAGAGGGGGGGATGGCTACACCTTC.